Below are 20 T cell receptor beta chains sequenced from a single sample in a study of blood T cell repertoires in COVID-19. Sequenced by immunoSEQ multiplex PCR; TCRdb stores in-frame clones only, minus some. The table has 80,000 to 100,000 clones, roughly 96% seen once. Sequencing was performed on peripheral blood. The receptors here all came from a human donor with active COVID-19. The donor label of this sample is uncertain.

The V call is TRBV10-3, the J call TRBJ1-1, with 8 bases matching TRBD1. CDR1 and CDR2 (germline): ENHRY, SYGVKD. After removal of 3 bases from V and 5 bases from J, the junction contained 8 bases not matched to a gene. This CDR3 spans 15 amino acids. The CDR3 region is CAISDSGQGGTEAFF. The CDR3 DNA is TGTGCCATCAGTGATTCAGGACAGGGAGGAACTGAAGCTTTCTTT.

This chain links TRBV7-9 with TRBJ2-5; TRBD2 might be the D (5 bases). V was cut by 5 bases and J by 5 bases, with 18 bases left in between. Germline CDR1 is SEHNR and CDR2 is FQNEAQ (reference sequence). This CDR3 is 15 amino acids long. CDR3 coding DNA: TGTGCCAGCAGCCCCCCGGGGTCGGGCGGGGAGACCCAGTACTTC. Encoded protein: CASSPPGSGGETQYF.

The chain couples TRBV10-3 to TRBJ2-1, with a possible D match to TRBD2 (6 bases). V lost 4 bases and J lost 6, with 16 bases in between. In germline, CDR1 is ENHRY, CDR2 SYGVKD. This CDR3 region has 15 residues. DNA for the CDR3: TGTGCCATCAGTGGGGGGGTTCAGCAGGTCAATGAGCAGTTCTTC. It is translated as CAISGGVQQVNEQFF.

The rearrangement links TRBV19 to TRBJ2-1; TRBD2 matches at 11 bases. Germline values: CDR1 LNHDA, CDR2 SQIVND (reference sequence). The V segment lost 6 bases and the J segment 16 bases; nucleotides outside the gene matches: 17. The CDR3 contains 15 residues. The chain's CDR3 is CASRGLAAPYLGIFF. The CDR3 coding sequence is TGTGCCAGTAGGGGACTAGCGGCACCTTATCTCGGGATTTTCTTC.

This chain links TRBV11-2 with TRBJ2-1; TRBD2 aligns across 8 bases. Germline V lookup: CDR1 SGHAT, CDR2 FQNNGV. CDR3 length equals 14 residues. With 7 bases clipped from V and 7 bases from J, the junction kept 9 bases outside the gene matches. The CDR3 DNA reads TGTGCCAGCACCCGCATAGCGGGATCAAATGAGCAGTTCTTC. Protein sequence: CASTRIAGSNEQFF.

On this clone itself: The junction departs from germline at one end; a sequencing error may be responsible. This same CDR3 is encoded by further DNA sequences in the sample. CDR3 in amino acids: CASSPANNYGYTF. CDR3 coding DNA: TGTGCCAGCAGCCCAGCGAATAACTATGGTTACACCTTC. The V and J genes are TRBV7-9 and TRBJ1-2; the D is unclear. The CDR3 runs to 13 residues. Germline V gene data show CDR1 as SEHNR and CDR2 as FQNEAQ (reference sequence). Complete variable domain (other parts from reference TRBV7-9 and TRBJ1-2): DTGVSQNPRHKITKRGQNVTFRCDPISEHNRLYWYRQTLGQGPEFLTYFQNEAQLEKSRLLSDRFSAERPKGSFSTLEIQRTEQGDSAMYLCASSPANNYGYTFGSGTRLTVV.

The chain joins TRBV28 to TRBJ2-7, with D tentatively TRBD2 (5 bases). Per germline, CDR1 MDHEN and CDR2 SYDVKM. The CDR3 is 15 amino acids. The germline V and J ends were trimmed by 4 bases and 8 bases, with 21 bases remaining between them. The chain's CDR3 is CASSSQASKKKQQYF. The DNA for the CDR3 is TGTGCCAGCAGTTCCCAGGCTAGCAAGAAAAAACAGCAGTACTTC.

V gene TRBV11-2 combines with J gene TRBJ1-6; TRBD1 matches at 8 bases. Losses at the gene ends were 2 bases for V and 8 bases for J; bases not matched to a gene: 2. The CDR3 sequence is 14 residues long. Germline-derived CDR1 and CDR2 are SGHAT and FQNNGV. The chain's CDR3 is CASSLNRGDSPLHF. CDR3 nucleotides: TGTGCCAGCAGCTTAAACAGGGGGGATTCACCCCTCCACTTT. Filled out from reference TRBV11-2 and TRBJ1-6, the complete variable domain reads EAGVAQSPRYKIIEKRQSVAFWCNPISGHATLYWYQQILGQGPKLLIQFQNNGVVDDSQLPKDRFSAERLKGVDSTLKIQPAKLEDSAVYLCASSLNRGDSPLHFGNGTRLTVT.

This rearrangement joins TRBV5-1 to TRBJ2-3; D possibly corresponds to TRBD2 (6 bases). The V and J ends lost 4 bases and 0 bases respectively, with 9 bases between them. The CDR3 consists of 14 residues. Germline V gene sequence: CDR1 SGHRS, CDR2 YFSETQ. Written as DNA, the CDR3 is TGCGCCAGCAGCCACGGGACTAGCACAGATACGCAGTATTTT. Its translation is CASSHGTSTDTQYF.

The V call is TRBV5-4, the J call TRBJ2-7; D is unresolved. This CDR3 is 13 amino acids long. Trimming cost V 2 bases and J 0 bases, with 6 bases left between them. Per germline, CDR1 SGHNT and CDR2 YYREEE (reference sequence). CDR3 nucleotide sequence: TGTGCCAGCAGCTTACAGAGCTCCTACGAGCAGTACTTC. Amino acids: CASSLQSSYEQYF.

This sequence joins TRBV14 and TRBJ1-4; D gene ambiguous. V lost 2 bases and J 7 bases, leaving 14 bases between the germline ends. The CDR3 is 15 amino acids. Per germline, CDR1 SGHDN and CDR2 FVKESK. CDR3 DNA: TGTGCCAGCAGCCAACCTCGAGGAGGCGGTGAAAAACTGTTTTTT. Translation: CASSQPRGGGEKLFF.

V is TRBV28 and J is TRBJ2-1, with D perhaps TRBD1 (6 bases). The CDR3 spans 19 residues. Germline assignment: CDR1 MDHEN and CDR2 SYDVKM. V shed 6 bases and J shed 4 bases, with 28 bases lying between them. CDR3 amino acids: CASRKQGKALLSKYNEQFF. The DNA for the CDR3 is TGTGCCAGCAGGAAACAGGGAAAGGCATTATTATCTAAGTACAATGAGCAGTTCTTC.

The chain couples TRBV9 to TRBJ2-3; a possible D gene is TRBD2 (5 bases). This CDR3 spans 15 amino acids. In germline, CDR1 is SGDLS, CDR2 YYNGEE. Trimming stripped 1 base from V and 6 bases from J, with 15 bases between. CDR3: CASSVLDSFFDTQYF. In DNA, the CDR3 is TGTGCCAGCAGCGTATTGGACTCCTTTTTCGATACGCAGTATTTT.

The CDR3 DNA sequence: TGTGCCAGCAGCCAAGAAATTTATAGCAATCAGCCCCAGCATTTT. It is translated as CASSQEIYSNQPQHF. This chain joins TRBV3-1 (or the pseudogene TRBV3-2) and TRBJ1-5; D gene unclear. Germline CDR1 is LGHDT and CDR2 is YNNKEL (reference sequence). V was shortened by 0 bases and J by 0 bases, with 6 bases between the two germline ends. The CDR3 is 15 amino acids.

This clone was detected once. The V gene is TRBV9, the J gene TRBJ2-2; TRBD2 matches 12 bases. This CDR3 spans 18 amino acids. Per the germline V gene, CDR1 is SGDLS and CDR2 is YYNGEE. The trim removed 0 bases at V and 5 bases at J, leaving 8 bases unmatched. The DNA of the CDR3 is TGTGCCAGCAGCGTAGGGCCTAGCGGGAGGGATGGAACCGGGGAGCTGTTTTTT. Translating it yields CASSVGPSGRDGTGELFF.

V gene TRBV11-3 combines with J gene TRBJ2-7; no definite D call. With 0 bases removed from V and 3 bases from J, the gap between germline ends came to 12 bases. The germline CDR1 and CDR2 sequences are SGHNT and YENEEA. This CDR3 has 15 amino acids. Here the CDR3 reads CASSLDNLSFYEQYF. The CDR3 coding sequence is TGTGCCAGCAGCTTAGATAATCTGAGTTTCTACGAGCAGTACTTC.

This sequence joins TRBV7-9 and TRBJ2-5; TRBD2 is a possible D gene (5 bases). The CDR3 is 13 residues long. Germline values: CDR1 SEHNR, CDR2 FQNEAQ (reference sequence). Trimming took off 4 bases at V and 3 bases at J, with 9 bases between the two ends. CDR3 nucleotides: TGTGCCAGCAGCTACGCCGGGGAAGAGACCCAGTACTTC. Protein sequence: CASSYAGEETQYF.

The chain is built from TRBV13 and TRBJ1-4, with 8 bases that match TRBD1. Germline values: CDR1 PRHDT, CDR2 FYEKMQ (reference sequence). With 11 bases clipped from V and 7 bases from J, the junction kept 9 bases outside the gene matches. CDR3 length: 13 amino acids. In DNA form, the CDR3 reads TGTGCCTGCCACACCCAGGGGGCTGAAAAACTGTTTTTT. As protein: CACHTQGAEKLFF.

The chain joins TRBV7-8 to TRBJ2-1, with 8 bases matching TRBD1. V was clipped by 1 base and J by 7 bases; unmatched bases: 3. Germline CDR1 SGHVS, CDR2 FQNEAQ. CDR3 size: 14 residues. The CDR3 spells CASSLVQGANEQFF. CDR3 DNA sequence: TGTGCCAGCAGCTTAGTTCAGGGGGCTAATGAGCAGTTCTTC.

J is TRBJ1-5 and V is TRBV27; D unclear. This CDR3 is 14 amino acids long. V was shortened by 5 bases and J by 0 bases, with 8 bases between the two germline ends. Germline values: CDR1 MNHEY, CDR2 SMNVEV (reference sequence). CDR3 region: CASSRRDSNQPQHF. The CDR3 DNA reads TGTGCCAGCAGTCGGCGGGATAGCAATCAGCCCCAGCATTTT.